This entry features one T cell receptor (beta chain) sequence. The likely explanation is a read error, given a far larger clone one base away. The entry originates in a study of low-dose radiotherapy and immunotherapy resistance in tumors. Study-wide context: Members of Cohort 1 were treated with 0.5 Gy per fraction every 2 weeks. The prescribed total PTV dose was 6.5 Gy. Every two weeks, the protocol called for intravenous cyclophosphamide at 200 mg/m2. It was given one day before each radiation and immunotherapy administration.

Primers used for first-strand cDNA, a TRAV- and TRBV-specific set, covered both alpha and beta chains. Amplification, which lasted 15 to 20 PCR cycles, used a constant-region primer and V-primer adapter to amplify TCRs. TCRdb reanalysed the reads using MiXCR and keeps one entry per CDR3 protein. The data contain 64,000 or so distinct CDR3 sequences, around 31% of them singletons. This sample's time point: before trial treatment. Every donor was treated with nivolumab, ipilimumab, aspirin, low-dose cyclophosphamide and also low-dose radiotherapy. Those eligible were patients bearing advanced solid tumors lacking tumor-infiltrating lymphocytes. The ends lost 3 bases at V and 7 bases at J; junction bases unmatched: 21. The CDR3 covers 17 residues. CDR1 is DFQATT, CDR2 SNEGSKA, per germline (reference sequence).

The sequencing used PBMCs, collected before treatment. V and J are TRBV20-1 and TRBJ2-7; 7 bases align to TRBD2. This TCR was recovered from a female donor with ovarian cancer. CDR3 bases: TGCAGTGCTAGCGCAATGGGCGGGAGCGCCAAGGGGAATGAGCAGTACTTC. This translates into CSASAMGGSAKGNEQYF.